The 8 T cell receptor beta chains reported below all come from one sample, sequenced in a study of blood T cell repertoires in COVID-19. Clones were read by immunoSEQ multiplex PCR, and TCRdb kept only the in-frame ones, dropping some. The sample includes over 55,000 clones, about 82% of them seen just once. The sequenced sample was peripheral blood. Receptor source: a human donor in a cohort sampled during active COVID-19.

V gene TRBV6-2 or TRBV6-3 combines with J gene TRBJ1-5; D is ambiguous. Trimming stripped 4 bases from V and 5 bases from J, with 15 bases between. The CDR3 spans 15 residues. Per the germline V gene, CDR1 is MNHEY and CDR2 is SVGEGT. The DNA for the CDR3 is TGTGCCAGCAGTTTATTTGGGCAGCTGGATCAGCCCCAGCATTTT. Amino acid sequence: CASSLFGQLDQPQHF.

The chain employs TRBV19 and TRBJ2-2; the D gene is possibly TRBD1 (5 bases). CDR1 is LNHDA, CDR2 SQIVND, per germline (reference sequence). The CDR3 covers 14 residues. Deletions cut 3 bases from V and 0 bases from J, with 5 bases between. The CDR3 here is CASSIRANTGELFF. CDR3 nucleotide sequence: TGTGCCAGTAGTATCAGGGCGAACACCGGGGAGCTGTTTTTT.

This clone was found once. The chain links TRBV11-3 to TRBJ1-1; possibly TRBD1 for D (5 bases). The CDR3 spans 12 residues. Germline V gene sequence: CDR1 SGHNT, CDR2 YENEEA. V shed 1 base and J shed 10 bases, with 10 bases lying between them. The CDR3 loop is CASSLGPGGAFF. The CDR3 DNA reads TGTGCCAGCAGCTTAGGTCCGGGGGGAGCTTTCTTT.

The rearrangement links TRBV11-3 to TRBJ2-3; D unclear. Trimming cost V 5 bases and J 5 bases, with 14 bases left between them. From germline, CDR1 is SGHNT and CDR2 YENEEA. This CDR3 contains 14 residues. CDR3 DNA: TGTGCCAGCAGCCCCTCCCCTAGAGTAGATACGCAGTATTTT. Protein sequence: CASSPSPRVDTQYF.

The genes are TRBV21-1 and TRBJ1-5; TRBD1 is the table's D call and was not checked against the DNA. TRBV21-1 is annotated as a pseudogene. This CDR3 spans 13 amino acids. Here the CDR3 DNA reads TGTGCCAGCAGCTCTTCAGGGGATCAGCCCCAGCATTTT. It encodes CASSSSGDQPQHF.

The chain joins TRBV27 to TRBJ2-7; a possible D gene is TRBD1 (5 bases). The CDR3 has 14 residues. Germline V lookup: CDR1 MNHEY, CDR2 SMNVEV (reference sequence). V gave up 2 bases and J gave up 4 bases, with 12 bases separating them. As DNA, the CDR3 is TGTGCCAGCAGTTTAGACAGATGGGGTTACGAGCAGTACTTC. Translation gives CASSLDRWGYEQYF.

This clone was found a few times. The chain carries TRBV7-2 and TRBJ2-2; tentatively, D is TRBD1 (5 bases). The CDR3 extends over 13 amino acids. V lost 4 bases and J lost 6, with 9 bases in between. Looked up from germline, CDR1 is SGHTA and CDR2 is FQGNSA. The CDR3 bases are TGTGCCAGCAGCTCTCAGGGTCCCGGGGAGCTGTTTTTT. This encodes CASSSQGPGELFF.

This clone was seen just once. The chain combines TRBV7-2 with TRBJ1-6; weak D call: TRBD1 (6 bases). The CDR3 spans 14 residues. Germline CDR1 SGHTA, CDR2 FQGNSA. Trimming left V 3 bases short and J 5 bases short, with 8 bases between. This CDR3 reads CASSLDSNNSPLHF. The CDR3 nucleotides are TGTGCCAGCAGCTTGGACAGCAATAATTCACCCCTCCACTTT.